Listed below are T cell receptor beta chains from one sample, sequenced in a study of CD8 T cells in Susac syndrome. One entry per CDR3 protein results from TCRdb running MiXCR on the immunoSEQ multiplex PCR reads. The repertoire consists of 95,000 or so distinct CDR3 sequences, with 90% to 95% occurring once and the leading ten covering around 0.31%. Sequencing used CD8+ T cells from PBMCs. These receptors all stem from a human donor in good health. Both conserved end residues are part of each CDR3. D genes are given only for firm matches. Rows give clone size only sometimes, using once, few, many, or a class for an expanded clone.

cdr3_length	d_call	clone_size	v_call	j_call	cdr3_nt	cdr3_aa
14	.	once	TRBV7-9	TRBJ2-5	TGTGCCAGCAGCCCCACTTGGGGACAAGAGACCCAGTACTTC	CASSPTWGQETQYF
15	TRBD2	.	TRBV4-1	TRBJ2-1	TGCGCCAGCAGCCCCCTAGCGGGGGGGTACAATGAGCAGTTCTTC	CASSPLAGGYNEQFF
10	.	.	TRBV2	TRBJ2-1	TGTGCCAGCCTTGGAGATGAGCAGTTCTTC	CASLGDEQFF
12	.	.	TRBV12-3/TRBV12-4	TRBJ1-5	TGTGCCAGCAGTTTGGGGTCACGGCCCCAGCATTTT	CASSLGSRPQHF
17	TRBD2	.	TRBV15	TRBJ2-2	TGTGCCACCAGTCCATTCCCAACTAGCGGCGACACCGGGGAGCTGTTTTTT	CATSPFPTSGDTGELFF
16	TRBD1	.	TRBV3-1	TRBJ1-1	TGTGCCAGCAGCCAAGAAACAGGGGAGCCTATTCATGAAGCTTTCTTT	CASSQETGEPIHEAFF
16	TRBD2	.	TRBV7-3	TRBJ2-5	TGTGCCAGCAGCTTAGGGCTAGCGGGGGGACAAGAGACCCAGTACTTC	CASSLGLAGGQETQYF
14	TRBD1	.	TRBV20-1	TRBJ2-7	TGCAGTGCTAGGGGGACAGGGAACTCCTACGAGCAGTACTTC	CSARGTGNSYEQYF
13	.	once	TRBV9	TRBJ2-1	TGTGCCAGCAGCGTAGAGGACAGCAATGAGCAGTTCTTC	CASSVEDSNEQFF
17	TRBD2	once	TRBV11-2	TRBJ2-5	TGTGCCAGCAGCTTAGTTGGAGCAGCGGGGGGGCTAGAGACCCAGTACTTC	CASSLVGAAGGLETQYF
16	.	.	TRBV15	TRBJ2-2	TGTGCCACCAGCAGAGCCCCATCGGGGGCTACCGGGGAGCTGTTTTTT	CATSRAPSGATGELFF
12	.	.	TRBV12-3/TRBV12-4	TRBJ2-7	TGTGCCAGCAGTACCGCTCCGGGGGAGCAGTACTTC	CASSTAPGEQYF
16	TRBD1	.	TRBV9	TRBJ1-1	TGTGCCAGCAGCGGAGTTGGACAGGGGGCTCCGCGGAAAGCTTTCTTT	CASSGVGQGAPRKAFF
17	TRBD1	.	TRBV6-1	TRBJ1-2	TGTGCCAGCAGTGGCCGGGACAGGGGGATCTCTAACTATGGCTACACCTTC	CASSGRDRGISNYGYTF
14	.	.	TRBV20-1	TRBJ2-1	TGCAGTGCTACCAAAGCCGGGACCTACAATGAGCAGTTCTTC	CSATKAGTYNEQFF
12	.	.	TRBV2	TRBJ2-3	TGTGCCAGCAGTCCTGGTTTGGGTACGCAGTATTTT	CASSPGLGTQYF
13	.	.	TRBV19	TRBJ2-1	TGTGCCAGTAGTCCCGGACGTGTCAATGAGCAGTTCTTC	CASSPGRVNEQFF
17	.	.	TRBV3-1	TRBJ2-2	TGTGCCAGCAGCCAAGATAAGCTAGCGTCTGTCAAACGGGAGCTGTTTTTT	CASSQDKLASVKRELFF
15	TRBD1	once	TRBV4-1	TRBJ1-1	TGCGCCAGCAGCCAAAAAAAGGGGGCGAACACTGAAGCTTTCTTT	CASSQKKGANTEAFF
15	.	.	TRBV25-1	TRBJ2-3	TGTGCCAGCCAGACGGGCTCCCGCATCACAGATACGCAGTATTTT	CASQTGSRITDTQYF
17	.	.	TRBV7-9	TRBJ2-7	TGTGCCAGCAGCTTAGGTGGTGAGGGGACAATTTCCTACGAGCAGTACTTC	CASSLGGEGTISYEQYF
14	.	.	TRBV30	TRBJ2-1	TGTGCCTGGAGTGGGGCCCCGTCCTACAATGAGCAGTTCTTC	CAWSGAPSYNEQFF
12	.	.	TRBV6-6	TRBJ2-7	TGTGCCAGCAGGGGTGGAACCTACGAGCAGTACTTC	CASRGGTYEQYF
15	.	.	TRBV5-1	TRBJ1-5	TGCGCCAGCAGCTTGACCGGACGGGGCAATCAGCCCCAGCATTTT	CASSLTGRGNQPQHF
14	TRBD1	once	TRBV20-1	TRBJ2-7	TGCAGTGCCTTACCGGGACAGGGGCCCTACGAGCAGTACTTC	CSALPGQGPYEQYF
15	TRBD2	.	TRBV5-1	TRBJ2-7	TGCGCCAGCAGCTTGAGCCCGGGGGGGGTCTACGAGCAGTACTTC	CASSLSPGGVYEQYF
12	.	once	TRBV29-1	TRBJ1-1	TGCAGCGTTGAGGGGGACTCGAGTCCGGCTTTCTTT	CSVEGDSSPAFF
16	.	.	TRBV7-6	TRBJ1-1	TGTGCCAGCAGCTTAGGGGGGGCGAGGTTTAACACTGAAGCTTTCTTT	CASSLGGARFNTEAFF
15	.	.	TRBV2	TRBJ1-2	TGTGCCAGCAGTGAACTGACCAACACTAACTATGGCTACACCTTC	CASSELTNTNYGYTF
13	.	.	TRBV4-2	TRBJ2-3	TGTGCCAGCAGCCAAGATTTGGCAGATACGCAGTATTTT	CASSQDLADTQYF
12	.	.	TRBV29-1	TRBJ1-2	TGCAGCGTTGAAACAGGAAGGAAAGGCTACACCTTC	CSVETGRKGYTF
15	.	.	TRBV2	TRBJ2-7	TGTGCCAGCAGTGATACCCTTGGCGGTACCTACGAGCAGTACTTC	CASSDTLGGTYEQYF
15	TRBD1	.	TRBV29-1	TRBJ1-5	TGCAGCGTTGAAGTTCACGGGACAGGGGGCGAGCCCCAGCATTTT	CSVEVHGTGGEPQHF
12	.	.	TRBV19	TRBJ1-1	TGTGCCAGTACCGCCCCCGGGGGGGCCGCTTTCTTT	CASTAPGGAAFF
14	TRBD1	.	TRBV20-1	TRBJ2-7	TGCAGTGCCACGACCGGGACAGGGAACTACGAGCAGTACTTC	CSATTGTGNYEQYF
14	.	.	TRBV23-1	TRBJ1-2	TGCGCCAGCAGTCAATCGACGGGGGGGGGCGGCTACACCTTC	CASSQSTGGGGYTF
15	.	.	TRBV3-1	TRBJ1-1	TGTGCCAGCAGCCAAGTCTTCCGGCTGAACACTGAAGCTTTCTTT	CASSQVFRLNTEAFF
11	.	.	TRBV29-1	TRBJ2-7	TGCAGCGTTGACCAGGGGTACGAGCAGTACTTC	CSVDQGYEQYF
14	TRBD1	.	TRBV30	TRBJ1-2	TGTGCCTGGTACCGGGACAGGGTCAACTATGGCTACACCTTC	CAWYRDRVNYGYTF
15	.	.	TRBV7-9	TRBJ2-7	TGTGCCAGCAGCTCCGGCCCGACTGAACTCTACGAGCAGTACTTC	CASSSGPTELYEQYF
14	.	.	TRBV10-2	TRBJ2-7	TGCGCCAGCACTAGCCGGGACATAGCCTACGAGCAGTACTTC	CASTSRDIAYEQYF
15	TRBD1	.	TRBV6-5	TRBJ1-2	TGTGCCAGCAGTTACTCCGGGACAGGGGAAGGTGGCTACACCTTC	CASSYSGTGEGGYTF
15	.	.	TRBV2	TRBJ2-7	TGTGCCAGCAGTTCAGCCGGGTCCCCGTCCTACGAGCAGTACTTC	CASSSAGSPSYEQYF
12	.	.	TRBV7-3	TRBJ1-1	TGTGCCAGCAGCTTCCGGGGCGGTGAAGCTTTCTTT	CASSFRGGEAFF
17	TRBD2	once	TRBV7-9	TRBJ2-1	TGTGCCAGCAGCTCGCCCGGACTAGCGGGTTTATACAATGAGCAGTTCTTC	CASSSPGLAGLYNEQFF
17	.	.	TRBV6-5	TRBJ1-3	TGTGCCAGCAGTTACTCTCTGGAGGGTTACTTTGGAAACACCATATATTTT	CASSYSLEGYFGNTIYF
19	.	once	TRBV7-9	TRBJ2-2	TGTGCCAGCAGCCATGGACACGCCCGGGGGCGCCGATTAACCGGGGAGCTGTTTTTT	CASSHGHARGRRLTGELFF
15	TRBD2	.	TRBV7-8	TRBJ2-1	TGTGCCAGCAGCTCCCCTGGACTAGCCCACAATGAGCAGTTCTTC	CASSSPGLAHNEQFF
13	TRBD2	.	TRBV2	TRBJ2-3	TGTGCCAGCATCGGACTAGCGAGTGATACGCAGTATTTT	CASIGLASDTQYF
14	.	.	TRBV6-4	TRBJ2-1	TGTGCCAGCAGTGAAGCCAGGGGGGCCAATGAGCAGTTCTTC	CASSEARGANEQFF
14	.	.	TRBV18	TRBJ2-2	TGTGCCAGCTCACCACCGCAGGGCACCGGGGAGCTGTTTTTT	CASSPPQGTGELFF
14	.	.	TRBV3-1	TRBJ1-6	TGTGCCAGCAGCCGACAAGACTATAATTCACCCCTCCACTTT	CASSRQDYNSPLHF
15	.	.	TRBV7-9	TRBJ1-2	TGTGCCAGCAGTCCCGGGTCGCATGGGTTCTATGGCTACACCTTC	CASSPGSHGFYGYTF
13	.	.	TRBV11-2	TRBJ2-2	TGTGCCAGCAGTCTCGAAGGCACCGGGGAGCTGTTTTTT	CASSLEGTGELFF
16	TRBD2	.	TRBV9	TRBJ2-2	TGTGCCAGCAGCGTAATAGCGGGGGCCCTGACCGGGGAGCTGTTTTTT	CASSVIAGALTGELFF
14	.	.	TRBV7-2	TRBJ1-1	TGTGCCAGCAGCCCCCGTATCCCGGGCACTGAAGCTTTCTTT	CASSPRIPGTEAFF
15	TRBD1	.	TRBV15	TRBJ1-5	TGTGCCACCAGCAGAGATCAGGGGGCTAATCAGCCCCAGCATTTT	CATSRDQGANQPQHF
13	.	.	TRBV4-1	TRBJ2-2	TGCGCCAGCAGCCAAGAGGCTCCCGGGGAGCTGTTTTTT	CASSQEAPGELFF
13	.	once	TRBV12-3/TRBV12-4	TRBJ2-5	TGTGCCAGCAGTTTAGGAGCTTCGGAGACCCAGTACTTC	CASSLGASETQYF
12	.	.	TRBV7-6	TRBJ2-5	TGTGCCAGCAGCTTCAGCCTAGAGACCCAGTACTTC	CASSFSLETQYF